This T cell receptor (beta chain) was captured by sequencing in a study of T cells after yellow fever vaccination. Study background: Researchers used SMART-Seq v4 Ultra Low Input to prepare fractions that had low cell numbers. Overall study findings and caveats: Among all clonotypes, a small share was observed in both CD4 and CD8 compartments.

This clonotype was found a few times. Its cognate antigen is unknown. UMIs and a universal primer site were added when TCR cDNA was made by 5'RACE template switching. TCRdb fed the 5' RACE reads into MiXCR, producing one record per CDR3 protein. The sample gives 500,000 to 650,000 distinct CDR3 sequences, more than 9% of which show up once; about 16% is in the top ten. Germline CDR1 reads MNHEY; CDR2 reads SMNVEV (reference sequence). Between the trimmed V and J ends, which lost 4 bases and 0 bases, there was a span of 14 bases. CDR3 size: 16 residues. This chain connects TRBV27 to TRBJ2-3, with D hard to call. The clonotype comes from a man younger than 40 who received the YFV17D yellow fever vaccine. The sequenced sample was PBMCs, obtained on the day of the yellow fever booster vaccination. CDR3 bases: TGTGCCAGCAGTTCCCTAGTAGACTCTAGCACAGATACGCAGTATTTT. Amino acid sequence: CASSSLVDSSTDTQYF.